This T cell receptor beta chain was recorded in a study of cytomegalovirus exposure and HLA in healthy donors (dated by TCRdb to the late 2010s). Turning to the overall study: An earlier analysis of some 600 of the donors reported roughly 300 Gb of sequence data and 95 million to 120 million unique TCR beta sequences obtained from about 179 million T cells. In the later analysis, no new phenotypic data were used to find candidate immune exposures; instead, reliance was placed on TCR beta sequences and their occurrence across donors. Using immunosequencing, the study profiled T cell repertoires from 666 subjects and related those repertoires to cytomegalovirus serostatus. Among roughly 370 genotyped donors of the cohort, an average of approximately 240,000 unique TCR beta nucleotide sequences were sequenced per donor, roughly a sixth of them non-productive. The study combined high-throughput TCR immunosequencing, statistical association of individual TCRs with disease status, and machine learning to predict cytomegalovirus infection status. Approximately 300 gigabases of sequencing data and 91 million or so unique TCR sequences made up an early release that covered some 640 HLA-typed donors. All discovery cohort repertoires had been generated using a single sequencing platform. Along with the approximately 650-subject first cohort, a separate validation cohort of approximately 110 different subjects was used. To study patterns of TCR occurrence, a later analysis re-analyzed previously published TCR beta repertoires from just over 650 donors and added high-resolution HLA genotyping. The study aimed to test whether cataloging public T cell receptors could reveal signatures of past pathogen exposure. An earlier analysis of some 600 of the donors applied high-throughput TCR beta sequencing to assess whether each TCR beta V gene segment acted as functional or pseudogenic. Because of strong linkage in the cohort, 5 or 6 DR-DQ haplotypes were treated as single units for association and clustering. Donor age, sex, ethnicity and CMV serostatus were collected together with the repertoire data. The number of typed donors differed by locus: about 620-640 for A, B, C, DRB1 and DQB1; about 520 for DQA1; 606 for DPA1; and 450 to 480 for DPB1. A later genetic analysis took genome-wide SNP genotypes for about 55% of the 666 donors and used that subset as a discovery cohort. HLA typing included class I and class II loci at four-digit resolution. The genetic ancestry cluster associated with self-reported Caucasian donors included around four fifths of the approximately 400 genotyped donors.

The cohort comprised fewer than 750 healthy bone marrow donors. Cohort members were all nominally healthy when sampled, although unrecorded immune exposures were likely present. The donor tested CMV seronegative and was one of the 352 seronegative cohort members. Each donor provided a peripheral blood sample, and peripheral blood mononuclear cells were used for TCR beta sequencing. Genomic DNA extraction from the blood cell samples was performed with the Qiagen DNeasy Blood Extraction Kit. The V and J ends are trimmed by 5 bases and 5 bases, leaving 12 bases between them. Reading the germline V gene gives CDR1 MNHEY and CDR2 SVGAGI. CDR3 length: 13 amino acids, cysteine to phenylalanine. Only the CDR3 part of the read is kept: 39 bases, read in frame from the first base. In its sample, this clone was seen once. It has no known antigen specificity. One base away there is no much larger clone; base qualities are not given.

The protocol used for the library was the immunoSEQ multiplex PCR assay. A mixture of 60 forward primers for TCR Vbeta segments and 13 reverse primers for TCR Jbeta segments was used in the multiplex PCR. Amplification of the CDR3 region of rearranged TCR beta genes was performed with a multiplex PCR assay on genomic DNA. On the Illumina HiSeq System, the amplified TCR beta libraries were sequenced as 87-base-pair reads. From the authors' description of their analysis: A later analysis tallied roughly 80 million unique TCR beta chains across the roughly 610 repertoires, and about 10 million of those chains were shared by two or more donors. Raw reads were error-corrected and collapsed into unique sequences by a nearest-neighbor algorithm in which closely related sequences were merged to remove PCR and sequencing errors. CDR3 sequences were aligned to IMGT reference sequences to assign V, D and J gene segments. Each retained sequence needed at least a six-nucleotide match to both a V gene segment and a J gene segment. Rearrangements were classified as productive when the CDR3 lacked stop codons and remained in frame with V and J, and all other rearrangements were classified as non-productive. CDR3 was defined by IMGT convention, running from the second conserved V-encoded cysteine to the conserved J-encoded phenylalanine. The earlier analysis of about 530 of the donors excluded any sequence lacking an unambiguous match to a single V gene segment. In an earlier analysis of approximately 500 of the donors, a V segment was called functional when productive rearrangements were above 56.7%, and segregating when the standard deviation between donors exceeded 5%. A statistical classification framework was built to diagnose cytomegalovirus status from the catalog of TCR beta chain sequences. In a later analysis, TCR nucleotide sequences were compared against IMGT/GENE-DB human TR gene sequences so that V and J genes could be assigned. The TCRdist pipeline was used in a later analysis to assign CDR3 sequences and most-parsimonious VDJ recombination scenarios. In a later analysis, each TCR beta chain was defined by its CDR3 amino acid sequence together with its V-gene family, and reads without a unique V-gene family were excluded. In a later analysis, approximately 640 highly shared, low-generation-probability nucleotide sequences were removed to address suspected cross-contamination and a sequencing artifact. In a later analysis, a clonal expansion index was calculated for each public chain from normalized within-repertoire ranks of inferred template counts. Generation probabilities in a later analysis came from a VDJ recombination model fitted to out-of-frame rearrangements, and those results were checked against IGoR. Hypergeometric tests were used in a later analysis to score TCR-TCR, TCR-HLA and TCR-CMV co-occurrence, with a repertoire-size bias correction applied to the TCR pairs. To estimate false discovery rates, a later analysis permuted the HLA or CMV assignments 20 times. A later analysis grouped co-occurring TCRs with DBSCAN, adding TCRdist sequence similarity when clustering within HLA-allele-positive subsets. For co-occurrence clustering, repertoires with fewer than 30,000 or more than 120,000 public chains were excluded, along with roughly 5 repertoires with anomalous nucleotide sharing. Imported from immuneACCESS, the table was reduced by TCRdb to in-frame sequences with V and J called. These copies leave out some clones; in studies compared against another copy, an unresolved V gene accounts for under half, and the cause of the remainder is not known. Clonal size and the V and J genes are those of that table, whereas D and trimming came from the DNA. For this sample the table gives about 280,000 clones, of which 85% to 90% were detected only once. The ten largest clones capture about 2% of the sample.

General findings and caveats noted by the study authors: The authors suggested that the approach could potentially be generalized to other disease states and immunological phenotypes. Linkage disequilibrium might explain the correlated functional status among segregating V segments, but an unknown experimental factor could not be ruled out. Because HLA typing was missing for some donors at each locus, association tests included only the typed subset. A few of the identified cytomegalovirus-associated TCR beta chains were confirmed in vitro to be specific for cytomegalovirus antigens. In a later genetic analysis, a missense DCLRE1C variant was associated with V-gene and J-gene trimming of TCR beta chains, and the association was replicated in an independent cohort. Presence/absence analyses assumed roughly uniform sequencing depth across donors, an assumption that may not hold. A later analysis found that most CMV-associated TCR beta chains appeared HLA-restricted, with HLA associations seemingly driven largely by CMV exposure. In a later analysis, several top co-occurrence clusters were reported to appear linked to parvovirus B19, influenza, CMV and Epstein-Barr virus. A further reported finding was that TCR beta sequences accurately predicted the HLA-A and HLA-B alleles for most subjects in the first cohort. In both the original and validation cohorts, the classifier was reported to diagnose cytomegalovirus status with high specificity and sensitivity. In the study, around 150 TCR beta chains were listed as associated with cytomegalovirus. Because counts were too low, about 17 rarely observed V segments, including chromosome 9 orphons, were excluded from the earlier analysis of under 650 of the donors. In a later analysis, TCR association rates were found to vary across HLA loci, with the most associated TCRs seen for DRB1 alleles and the fewest for HLA-C alleles. A later analysis associated about 17,000 TCR beta sequences with specific HLA alleles at a false discovery rate of 0.05. A group of highly shared sequence variants was considered likely to be a technical artifact of the sequencing pipeline. When HLA alleles, especially DR and DQ, strongly co-occurred, TCR associations were difficult to assign to individual alleles. Because the 87-base-pair reads could not distinguish some IMGT-functional V segments, including TRBV6-2 and TRBV6-3, those segments were excluded. The only immune exposure information available for the cohort was CMV serostatus. This cohort had only TCR beta chains sequenced, and the lack of alpha or paired-chain data limited which features could be detected. According to a later genetic analysis, donors in an Asian-associated ancestry cluster had fewer N-insertions in productive TCRs than the roughly 670-donor mean. In a later analysis, HLA-associated TCR beta chains showed more clonal expansion and lower generation probabilities than non-associated chains that were equally common. While some public TCRs were present in many individuals, most TCR sequences turned up only very rarely across donors. In an earlier analysis of fewer than 700 of the donors, most TCR beta V segments appeared in productive rearrangements about 87% or about 30% of the time, broadly matching IMGT annotations.

The receptor chain draws on TRBV6-5 and TRBJ2-5; a tentative D match to TRBD2 spans 6 bases. The TCR comes from a woman younger than 35 in good health and CMV-seronegative. The sample taken for sequencing was PBMCs. The encoded CDR3 is CASSEAAGETQYF. In nucleotides, the sequence is TGTGCCAGCAGTGAAGCGGCGGGGGAGACCCAGTACTTC.